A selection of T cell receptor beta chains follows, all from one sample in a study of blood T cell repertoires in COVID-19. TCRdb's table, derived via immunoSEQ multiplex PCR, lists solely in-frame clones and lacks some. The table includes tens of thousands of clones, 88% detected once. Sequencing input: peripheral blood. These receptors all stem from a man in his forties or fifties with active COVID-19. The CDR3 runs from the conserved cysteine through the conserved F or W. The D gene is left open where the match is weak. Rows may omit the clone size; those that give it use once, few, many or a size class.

TGTGCCAGCAGCCCGGGACACAGAGGTGAAAAACTGTTTTTT	CASSPGHRGEKLFF	once	-	TRBJ1-4	TRBV4-2
TGTGCCAGCAGCCCGGGGTCACCCTCTGAAAAACTGTTTTTT	CASSPGSPSEKLFF	-	-	TRBJ1-4	TRBV5-6
TGCGCCAGCAGCTTGGCTCCGCCCGGGAACGACAATGAGCAGTTCTTC	CASSLAPPGNDNEQFF	-	-	TRBJ2-1	TRBV5-1
TGTGCCAGCAGTTTAGCGCTACAGGTTGAGCAGTTCTTC	CASSLALQVEQFF	-	-	TRBJ2-1	TRBV12-3/TRBV12-4
TGTGCCAGCAGCCAAGCGGTGGAGGCGTGGGAGGGCTACACCTTC	CASSQAVEAWEGYTF	once	-	TRBJ1-2	TRBV3-1/TRBV3-2
TGTGCCAGCAGCCCGACAGGAAACTATGGCTACACCTTC	CASSPTGNYGYTF	-	-	TRBJ1-2	TRBV12-3/TRBV12-4
TGTGCCAGCATCCCCTTGAGGACCGGGGAGCTGTTTTTT	CASIPLRTGELFF	-	-	TRBJ2-2	TRBV7-9
TGTGCCAGCAGCTTAAGGTGGGGGGGGAGCTCCTACAATGAGCAGTTCTTC	CASSLRWGGSSYNEQFF	-	TRBD2	TRBJ2-1	TRBV11-2
TGTGCCAGGATAGACAGGGGTAACTATGGCTACACCTTC	CARIDRGNYGYTF	-	TRBD1	TRBJ1-2	TRBV2
TGTGCCAGCGACCCGTCAGGTCTATCACCCCTCCACTTT	CASDPSGLSPLHF	-	-	TRBJ1-6	TRBV7-9
TGTGCTAGTGGCACCGGGACTAACGGGGGGAGTAATGAGCAGTTCTTC	CASGTGTNGGSNEQFF	-	TRBD2	TRBJ2-1	TRBV12-5
TGTGCCAGCAGTTATTACAGGGAGAACACTGAAGCTTTCTTT	CASSYYRENTEAFF	-	-	TRBJ1-1	TRBV11-1
TGTGCCAGCAGGCCCAGCGGGGGGGAAAATTACGAGCAGTACTTC	CASRPSGGENYEQYF	-	TRBD2	TRBJ2-7	TRBV7-8
TGTGCCAGCAGTTCGACTAGCGGGGGGACGACCGGGGAGCTGTTTTTT	CASSSTSGGTTGELFF	-	TRBD2	TRBJ2-2	TRBV6-2/TRBV6-3
TGTGCCAGCAGTTTACAGTCGTGGAGTGGCTACGAGCAGTACTTC	CASSLQSWSGYEQYF	-	-	TRBJ2-7	TRBV27
TGTGCCAGCAGCCCGGGACTAGCCCCCGGTACGCAGTATTTT	CASSPGLAPGTQYF	-	TRBD2	TRBJ2-3	TRBV7-2
TGTGCCAGCAGCGTAGAAGGACTAGCGGGGAGGAGCACAGATACGCAGTATTTT	CASSVEGLAGRSTDTQYF	-	TRBD2	TRBJ2-3	TRBV9
TGTGCCAGCAGCCCAGCGGGACAGGGGATATACGAGCAGTACTTC	CASSPAGQGIYEQYF	-	TRBD1	TRBJ2-7	TRBV7-2
TGTGCCAGCAGCTTTCTTAGCCCGTTCTACAATGAGCAGTTCTTC	CASSFLSPFYNEQFF	-	-	TRBJ2-1	TRBV5-6
TGTGCTGGCGCAGGGGCCGAGTATAATTCACCCCTCCACTTT	CAGAGAEYNSPLHF	-	-	TRBJ1-6	TRBV6-5
TGTGCCAGCAGCGCTAGCGGGGGGGCCGCTGATACGCAGTATTTT	CASSASGGAADTQYF	-	TRBD2	TRBJ2-3	TRBV7-2
TGTGCCAGCAGCTCCCGGACAGGGGGCTCCACTGAAGCTTTCTTT	CASSSRTGGSTEAFF	-	TRBD1	TRBJ1-1	TRBV3-1/TRBV3-2
TGTGCCAGCAGCCACAGGGGCCCTAACATTCAGTACTTC	CASSHRGPNIQYF	-	-	TRBJ2-4	TRBV3-1/TRBV3-2
TGTGCCAGCAGCTTGACAGGGTCCACAGATACGCAGTATTTT	CASSLTGSTDTQYF	many	TRBD1	TRBJ2-3	TRBV11-3
TGTGCCAGCAGCGTAGCACCTAGCGGGGGATACAATGAGCAGTTCTTC	CASSVAPSGGYNEQFF	-	TRBD2	TRBJ2-1	TRBV9
TGCGCCAGCAGCTTGGGGGACAAAAACTATGGCTACACCTTC	CASSLGDKNYGYTF	-	-	TRBJ1-2	TRBV5-1
TGTGCCCTAAATCGGGACATCATAATGAACACTGAAGCTTTCTTT	CALNRDIIMNTEAFF	-	-	TRBJ1-1	TRBV30
TGTGCCAGTAGTATAGCCCCGGGGAACTCCTACGAGCAGTACTTC	CASSIAPGNSYEQYF	-	-	TRBJ2-7	TRBV19
TGCGCCAGCAGCAGGACTAGCGAGGATTACAATGAGCAGTTCTTC	CASSRTSEDYNEQFF	once	TRBD2	TRBJ2-1	TRBV4-1
TGCGCCAGCAGCCAAGTCGGACAAAGTCGATCCAATGAGCAGTTCTTC	CASSQVGQSRSNEQFF	once	-	TRBJ2-1	TRBV4-1
TGTGCCACCAGCACTCGGACTACAGGGGATGGCTACACCTTC	CATSTRTTGDGYTF	few	TRBD1	TRBJ1-2	TRBV15
TGCAGCGTTGAAGAAGACTTTTCCTACGAGCAGTACTTC	CSVEEDFSYEQYF	-	-	TRBJ2-7	TRBV29-1
TGTGCCAGCAGCCAAGCTCCCGCGACAGTCAACTCCTACGAGCAGTACTTC	CASSQAPATVNSYEQYF	-	-	TRBJ2-7	TRBV3-1/TRBV3-2
TGCGCCAGCAGCCCATTCAGGGGGGAAGGCACTGAAGCTTTCTTT	CASSPFRGEGTEAFF	-	TRBD1	TRBJ1-1	TRBV4-1
TGCGCCAGCAGCCAAGATTCACAGGGGGCTATGCGGGGCTACACCTTC	CASSQDSQGAMRGYTF	once	TRBD1	TRBJ1-2	TRBV4-1
TGTGCCAGTAGTTCGCGACCGCGGGGGTCCTACGAGCAGTACTTC	CASSSRPRGSYEQYF	-	TRBD2	TRBJ2-7	TRBV19
TGTGCTAGTGGTTTGGTAGAAGGCTTGACAGCCCCCTACGAGCAGTACTTC	CASGLVEGLTAPYEQYF	-	-	TRBJ2-7	TRBV12-5
TGTGCCAGCAGCCCAACAGGGGGCACCTACAATGAGCAGTTCTTC	CASSPTGGTYNEQFF	-	TRBD1	TRBJ2-1	TRBV7-8
TGTGCCAGCAGAGCCGGGGGAGTTTCGGTGGGGGAGCTGTTTTTT	CASRAGGVSVGELFF	few	-	TRBJ2-2	TRBV6-5
TGTGCCAGCAGGGAGGGACAGACGGATGGCTACACCTTC	CASREGQTDGYTF	-	TRBD1	TRBJ1-2	TRBV10-3
TGTGCCAGCAGTTACTCTAAGCGGGGTTACAATGAGCAGTTCTTC	CASSYSKRGYNEQFF	-	TRBD2	TRBJ2-1	TRBV6-5
TGTGCCAGCTCACCCTACGGACAGGGGGGAACCGGGGAGCTGTTTTTT	CASSPYGQGGTGELFF	-	TRBD1	TRBJ2-2	TRBV18